A single TCR beta chain is shown here with its context. What it binds is unknown. The data originate from a study of tumor and adjacent non-tumor tissue in lung cancer. About the study: Patients were aged about 31 to 85, around ten men and about 5 women, stage I to III.

Trimming took 1 base from V and 11 from J, leaving 12 bases between them. This CDR3 has 13 amino acids. This sample's RNA came from whole unsorted tissue. Newly diagnosed lung cancer patients had thoracic surgery in China, August–November 2014, without prior chemotherapy. Three rounds of nested PCR, following a modified ARM-PCR protocol, produced the TCRbeta library. TCRdb re-called the multiplex PCR reads with MiXCR, one entry per CDR3 protein. The top ten hold 22% of the sample, which has about 110,000 distinct CDR3 sequences, around 82% seen once. Study-level results: Tumor tissue had significantly higher TCR diversity than normal lung.

This receptor was taken from an older man with non-small cell lung cancer. The chain recombines TRBV12-3 or TRBV12-4 with TRBJ2-1, with D perhaps given as TRBD1 or TRBD2 (5 bases each). The material sequenced was lung tumor tissue. CDR3: CASSLVSGTKQFF. CDR3 sequence (DNA): TGTGCCAGCAGTTTAGTCTCTGGGACCAAGCAGTTCTTC.